The rows below give T cell receptor beta chains drawn from one sample of a study of T cells in Graves' hyperthyroidism and ophthalmopathy. MiXCR, applied by TCRdb to the multiplex PCR reads, yields one record per CDR3 protein. The data show some 760,000 distinct CDR3 sequences, 11% to 15% seen once. The specimen sequenced was blood. These receptors were taken from a woman aged 18-29 years with Graves' hyperthyroidism. The conserved cysteine and the conserved F or W are not part of the CDR3 here. Each record gives: V gene, J gene, CDR3 protein.

v_call: TRBV24-1
j_call: TRBJ1-4
cdr3_aa: ATSDSRDPNEKLF

v_call: TRBV11-2
j_call: TRBJ2-7
cdr3_aa: ASSSGLAGGLSYEQY

v_call: TRBV27
j_call: TRBJ1-5
cdr3_aa: ASSVTTGNSNQPQH

v_call: TRBV28
j_call: TRBJ1-1
cdr3_aa: ASRDRGANTEAF

v_call: TRBV7-8
j_call: TRBJ1-1
cdr3_aa: ASSRRQMDLNTEAF

v_call: TRBV27
j_call: TRBJ2-1
cdr3_aa: ASSARRETGNSYNEQF

v_call: TRBV7-9
j_call: TRBJ2-7
cdr3_aa: ASSPGRIARDEQY

v_call: TRBV20-1
j_call: TRBJ2-7
cdr3_aa: SAGTYEQY

v_call: TRBV18
j_call: TRBJ1-2
cdr3_aa: ASSPPSGRVDGYT

v_call: TRBV20-1
j_call: TRBJ2-4
cdr3_aa: SAPGKNIQY